These 24 T cell receptor beta chains share one sample of origin, sequenced in a study of brain T cells in children with intractable seizures. Assay used: immunoSEQ multiplex PCR; TCRdb lists only in-frame clones, some missing. The table records some 80,000 clones, around 91% of them present only once. The sample was peripheral blood, taken at surgery. The receptors were gathered from a girl aged 2-10 years with Rasmussen encephalitis and intractable seizures.

The chain uses TRBV24-1 and TRBJ2-7; D may be TRBD2 (6 bases). The CDR3 runs 15 residues. Germline CDR1 is KGHDR and CDR2 is SFDVKD. V lost 4 bases, J lost 5 bases, and 17 bases lay in between. DNA for the CDR3: TGTGCCACCAGTGAGAGGGGAGGCAGCCGCGACGAGCAGTACTTC. It specifies CATSERGGSRDEQYF.

The chain couples TRBV7-9 to TRBJ1-1; the D is unclear. V shed 7 bases and J shed 1 base, with 10 bases lying between them. Germline lookup yields CDR1 SEHNR and CDR2 FQNEAQ (reference sequence). This CDR3 is 13 amino acids long. CDR3 nucleotides: TGTGCCAGCACCAGCAAGGGGAACACTGAAGCTTTCTTT. This encodes CASTSKGNTEAFF. The complete variable domain, with remaining parts taken from reference TRBV7-9 and TRBJ1-1, reads DTGVSQNPRHKITKRGQNVTFRCDPISEHNRLYWYRQTLGQGPEFLTYFQNEAQLEKSRLLSDRFSAERPKGSFSTLEIQRTEQGDSAMYLCASTSKGNTEAFFGQGTRLTVV.

This clone turned up a few times. V usage is TRBV2 and J usage is TRBJ1-5; D call uncertain. Germline V gene sequence: CDR1 SNHLY, CDR2 FYNNEI. The V and J ends lost 8 bases and 7 bases respectively, with 21 bases between them. This CDR3 has 15 amino acids. CDR3 region: CASVPARGKLQPQHF. The CDR3 nucleotides are TGTGCCAGCGTCCCCGCTCGGGGAAAGCTACAGCCCCAGCATTTT.

The CDR3: CASSSGGTSGNTIYF. The CDR3 DNA reads as TGTGCCAGCAGCTCCGGCGGGACCTCTGGAAACACCATATATTTT. This sequence joins TRBV5-6 and TRBJ1-3; D perhaps matches TRBD1 (5 bases). V gave up 3 bases and J gave up 0 bases, with 10 bases separating them. The CDR3 spans 15 residues. Germline CDR1 is SGHDT and CDR2 is YYEEEE.

This clone was seen a handful of times. The V gene is TRBV5-4, the J gene TRBJ1-1; D unresolved. V lost 0 bases to trimming and J lost 1 base, with 7 bases between them. The CDR3 is 14 residues long. From germline, CDR1 is SGHNT and CDR2 YYREEE (reference sequence). The CDR3 is CASSLESANTEAFF. The CDR3 nucleotides are TGTGCCAGCAGCTTGGAATCCGCGAACACTGAAGCTTTCTTT.

The chain links TRBV27 to TRBJ2-7; D possibly uses TRBD1 or TRBD2 (5 bases each). This CDR3 has 14 amino acids. V lost 0 bases, J lost 7 bases, and 13 bases lay in between. The V gene's germline CDR1 is MNHEY and CDR2 SMNVEV (reference sequence). CDR3: CASSLSAGSWEQYF. The CDR3 DNA follows: TGTGCCAGCAGTTTATCGGCAGGGAGCTGGGAGCAGTACTTC.

The chain combines TRBV6-1 with TRBJ2-4; TRBD2 matches 7 bases. The junction had 1 base not matched to a gene; V was cut back by 1 base and J by 7 bases. The CDR3 length is 13 residues. The germline CDR1 and CDR2 sequences are MNHNS and SASEGT. The CDR3 nucleotides are TGTGCCAGCAGTGAAGGGGGGGGGAACATTCAGTACTTC. Encoded protein: CASSEGGGNIQYF.

The V call is TRBV16, the J call TRBJ2-3; perhaps TRBD2 as D (5 bases). The CDR3 runs to 15 residues. Trimming pared 1 base from V and 0 bases from J, leaving 8 bases between. In germline, CDR1 is KGHSY, CDR2 FQNENV. The CDR3 reads CASSQLQRSTDTQYF. The CDR3 nucleotides read TGTGCCAGCAGCCAATTGCAGCGGAGCACAGATACGCAGTATTTT.

The rearrangement joins TRBV5-3 to TRBJ2-7; 7 nucleotides line up with TRBD2. TRBV5-3 is an ORF, and what it does is uncertain. The V and J ends lost 0 bases and 0 bases, in that order; junction bases with no gene match: 12. The CDR3 has 18 amino acids. CDR3 sequence (DNA): TGTGCCAGAAGCTTGGGGGGACTATTCGCCCGGAACTCCTACGAGCAGTACTTC. The encoded protein is CARSLGGLFARNSYEQYF.

The chain carries TRBV21-1 and TRBJ2-1; the D segment call TRBD2 is taken from the table without a DNA check. TRBV21-1 is labeled a pseudogene. The CDR3 has 18 amino acids. For the CDR3, the DNA is TGTGCCAGCAGCAAATGGCCCCAACTAGCGGGAACTTCCAATGAGCAGTTCTTC. The encoded protein is CASSKWPQLAGTSNEQFF.

This clone was detected once. The V and J genes are TRBV5-1 and TRBJ1-6; 7 nucleotides match TRBD1. This CDR3 has 16 amino acids. Germline V lookup: CDR1 SGHRS, CDR2 YFSETQ. V lost 4 bases, J lost 7 bases, and 11 bases stayed unmatched. CDR3 nucleotides: TGCGCCAGCAGCCAAACGACAGGGAACGGAAATTCACCCCTCCACTTT. Amino acid sequence: CASSQTTGNGNSPLHF.

The chain carries TRBV10-3 and TRBJ1-2; TRBD1 is a possible D gene (6 bases). The length of the CDR3 is 14 residues. Germline loops: CDR1 ENHRY, CDR2 SYGVKD. V was cut by 3 bases and J by 7 bases, with 15 bases left in between. The CDR3 coding sequence is TGTGCCATCAGTGAAGATTCAGGGGAGGGTGGCTACACCTTC. Translated, it gives CAISEDSGEGGYTF.

The chain carries TRBV23-1 and TRBJ2-1; D is tentatively TRBD1 or TRBD2 (5 bases each). TRBV23-1 is designated an ORF whose function remains uncertain. This CDR3 comprises 19 residues. The germline V and J ends were trimmed by 3 bases and 0 bases, with 21 bases remaining between them. The CDR3 reads CASSHLTRDVPRSYNEQFF. CDR3 in DNA: TGCGCCAGCAGTCACCTCACCCGGGACGTACCCCGCTCCTACAATGAGCAGTTCTTC.

This chain links TRBV5-6 with TRBJ2-5; perhaps TRBD2 as D (5 bases). The V and J ends lost 2 bases and 4 bases respectively, with 12 bases between them. CDR1 and CDR2 from the germline V gene are SGHDT and YYEEEE. CDR3 size: 14 residues. CDR3 DNA: TGTGCCAGCAGCTTTGGAGGCGTGGTAGAGACCCAGTACTTC. Amino acid sequence: CASSFGGVVETQYF.

This chain connects TRBV5-5 to TRBJ2-5, with TRBD1 identical over 9 bases. V lost 2 bases, J lost 2 bases, and 4 bases stayed unmatched. CDR3 length equals 15 residues. The germline gives CDR1 SGHKS, CDR2 YYEKEE (reference sequence). The CDR3 loop is CASSFGTGKQETQYF. The CDR3, as DNA: TGTGCCAGCAGCTTCGGGACAGGGAAACAAGAGACCCAGTACTTC.

The chain carries TRBV6-5 and TRBJ1-2; 9 nucleotides match TRBD1. Germline CDR1 MNHEY, CDR2 SVGAGI. J was trimmed by 4 bases and V by 6 bases; bases with no gene match: 3. This CDR3 contains 13 residues. The CDR3 DNA follows: TGTGCCAGCAGGTTACAGGGGGCCTATGGCTACACCTTC. This gives the protein CASRLQGAYGYTF.

The rearrangement links TRBV6-5 to TRBJ2-5; TRBD2 matches 8 bases. CDR3 size: 15 residues. V dropped 0 bases and J dropped 13; count of bases not matched to a gene: 13. Germline V lookup: CDR1 MNHEY, CDR2 SVGAGI. The DNA of the CDR3 is TGTGCCAGCAGTTACTCCATTAGCGGGATCCCCGTTTTGTACTTC. This gives the protein CASSYSISGIPVLYF.

This chain uses TRBV10-3 with TRBJ2-7; TRBD2 aligns across 8 bases. This CDR3 is 15 amino acids long. V lost 5 bases to trimming and J lost 5 bases; unmatched junction nucleotides: 11. Germline-derived CDR1 and CDR2 are ENHRY and SYGVKD. The CDR3 DNA follows: TGTGCCATCAGTTCTTACGGGGGGGTAAGCAACGAGCAGTACTTC. Translation gives CAISSYGGVSNEQYF.

The J gene is TRBJ1-1, the V gene TRBV19, with 9 bases lining up with TRBD1. The J segment lost 5 bases and the V segment lost 5 bases, leaving 9 bases of the junction unmatched. CDR3 length: 15 amino acids. CDR1 LNHDA and CDR2 SQIVND come from the germline V gene (reference sequence). CDR3 sequence: CASSGSTGGDTEAFF. The CDR3 DNA reads TGTGCCAGTAGTGGTTCGACAGGGGGTGATACTGAAGCTTTCTTT.

V usage is TRBV19 and J usage is TRBJ2-1; no firm D call. The V end lost 5 bases, the J end lost 2 bases, and 1 base lay between the germline ends. CDR3 length: 11 amino acids. The germline V gene encodes CDR1 LNHDA and CDR2 SQIVND (reference sequence). The CDR3, as DNA: TGTGCCAGTAGTGCCTACAATGAGCAGTTCTTC. It specifies CASSAYNEQFF.

The CDR3 DNA is TGTGCCAGCACCTACTCAGGGGGAGCGGGAAACACCATATATTTT. As protein: CASTYSGGAGNTIYF. This chain uses TRBV28 with TRBJ1-3; 7 bases align to TRBD1. This CDR3 is built from 15 residues. The ends lost 7 bases at V and 4 bases at J; junction bases unmatched: 10. Germline CDR1 is MDHEN and CDR2 is SYDVKM.

The CDR3 reads CASSSRWNTEAFF. In DNA form, the CDR3 reads TGTGCCAGCAGCTCCCGTTGGAACACTGAAGCTTTCTTT. The chain carries TRBV5-8 and TRBJ1-1; D is ambiguous. V was cut by 3 bases and J by 1 base, with 7 bases left in between. CDR1 and CDR2 (germline): SGHTS, YDEGEE. This CDR3 has 13 residues.

The rearrangement uses TRBV13 and TRBJ2-1, with a tentative D call TRBD1 (6 bases). Germline loops: CDR1 PRHDT, CDR2 FYEKMQ (reference sequence). This CDR3 comprises 16 residues. V was pared by 4 bases and J by 0 bases, with 13 bases between. The CDR3 DNA reads as TGTGCCAGCAGCTCCAGGACAGAAAGCTCCTACAATGAGCAGTTCTTC. Its translation: CASSSRTESSYNEQFF.

The chain employs TRBV9 and TRBJ2-2; TRBD2 aligns across 10 bases. The V gene end was trimmed by 0 bases and the J gene end by 6 bases; junction bases not matched to a gene: 11. This CDR3 has 18 amino acids. Per the germline V gene, CDR1 is SGDLS and CDR2 is YYNGEE. CDR3 coding DNA: TGTGCCAGCAGCGTAGCCCAGCGGGAGGGCCGATCGGCCGGGGAGCTGTTTTTT. Amino acids: CASSVAQREGRSAGELFF.